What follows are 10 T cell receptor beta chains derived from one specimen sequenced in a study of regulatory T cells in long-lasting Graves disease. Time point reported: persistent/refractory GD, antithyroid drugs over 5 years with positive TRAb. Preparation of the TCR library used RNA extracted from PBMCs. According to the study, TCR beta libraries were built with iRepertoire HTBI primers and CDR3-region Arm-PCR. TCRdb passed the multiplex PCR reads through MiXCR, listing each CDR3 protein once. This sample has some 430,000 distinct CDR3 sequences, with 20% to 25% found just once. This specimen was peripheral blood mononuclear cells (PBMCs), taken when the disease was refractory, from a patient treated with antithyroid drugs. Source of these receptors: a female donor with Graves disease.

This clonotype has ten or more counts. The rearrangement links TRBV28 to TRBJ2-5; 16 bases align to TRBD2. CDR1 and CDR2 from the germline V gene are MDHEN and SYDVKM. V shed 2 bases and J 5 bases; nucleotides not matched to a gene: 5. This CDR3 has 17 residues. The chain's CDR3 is CASSLGTSGRAGETQYF. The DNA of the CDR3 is TGTGCCAGCAGTTTAGGGACTAGCGGGAGGGCCGGGGAGACCCAGTACTTC. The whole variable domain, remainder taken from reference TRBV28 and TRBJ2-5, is DVKVTQSSRYLVKRTGEKVFLECVQDMDHENMFWYRQDPGLGLRLIYFSYDVKMKEKGDIPEGYSVSREKKERFSLILESASTNQTSMYLCASSLGTSGRAGETQYFGPGTRLLVL.

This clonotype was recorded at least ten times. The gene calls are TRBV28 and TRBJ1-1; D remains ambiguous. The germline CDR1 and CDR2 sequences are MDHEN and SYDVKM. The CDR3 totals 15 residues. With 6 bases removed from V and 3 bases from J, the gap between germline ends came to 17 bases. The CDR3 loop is CASRPPGVLDTEAFF. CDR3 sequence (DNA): TGTGCCAGCAGGCCCCCCGGAGTTCTGGACACTGAAGCTTTCTTT.

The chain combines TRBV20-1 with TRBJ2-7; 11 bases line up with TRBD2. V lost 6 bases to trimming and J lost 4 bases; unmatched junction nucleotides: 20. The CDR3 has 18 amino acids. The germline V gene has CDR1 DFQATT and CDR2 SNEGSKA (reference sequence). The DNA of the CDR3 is TGCAGTGCCAGCTTCTCCCCAGGGATAGCGGGAGGGGGGTACGAGCAGTACTTC. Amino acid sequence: CSASFSPGIAGGGYEQYF.

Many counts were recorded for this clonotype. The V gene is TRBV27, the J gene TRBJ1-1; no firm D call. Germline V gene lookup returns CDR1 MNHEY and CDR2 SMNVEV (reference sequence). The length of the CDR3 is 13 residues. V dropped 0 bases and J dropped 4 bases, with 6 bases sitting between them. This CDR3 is CASSLSPGTEAFF. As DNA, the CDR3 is TGTGCCAGCAGTTTATCGCCGGGCACTGAAGCTTTCTTT.

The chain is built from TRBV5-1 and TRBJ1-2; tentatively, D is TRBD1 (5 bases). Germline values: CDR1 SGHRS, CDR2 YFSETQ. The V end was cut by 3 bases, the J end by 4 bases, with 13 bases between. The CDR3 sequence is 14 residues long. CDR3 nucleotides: TGCGCCAGCAGCTCACCGGACGGGACCTATGGCTACACCTTC. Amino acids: CASSSPDGTYGYTF.

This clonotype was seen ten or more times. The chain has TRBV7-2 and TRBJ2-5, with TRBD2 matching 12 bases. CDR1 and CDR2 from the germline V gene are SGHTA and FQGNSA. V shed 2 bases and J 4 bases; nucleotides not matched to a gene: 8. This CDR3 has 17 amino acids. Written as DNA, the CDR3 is TGTGCCAGCAGCTTATCTTTAGGGGGACTAGCGGGAGAGACCCAGTACTTC. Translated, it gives CASSLSLGGLAGETQYF.

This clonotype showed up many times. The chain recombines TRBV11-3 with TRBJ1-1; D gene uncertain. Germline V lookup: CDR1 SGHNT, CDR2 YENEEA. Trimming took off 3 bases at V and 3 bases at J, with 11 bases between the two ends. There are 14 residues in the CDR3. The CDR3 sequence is CASSFAGVDTEAFF. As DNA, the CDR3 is TGTGCCAGCAGCTTCGCAGGTGTGGACACTGAAGCTTTCTTT.

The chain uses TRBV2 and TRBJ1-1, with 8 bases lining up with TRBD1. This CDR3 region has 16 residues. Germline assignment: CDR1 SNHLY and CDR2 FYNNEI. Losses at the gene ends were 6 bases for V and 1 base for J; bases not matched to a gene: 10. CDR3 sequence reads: CASSSADRAENTEAFF. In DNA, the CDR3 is TGTGCCAGCAGCTCTGCGGACAGGGCCGAGAACACTGAAGCTTTCTTT.

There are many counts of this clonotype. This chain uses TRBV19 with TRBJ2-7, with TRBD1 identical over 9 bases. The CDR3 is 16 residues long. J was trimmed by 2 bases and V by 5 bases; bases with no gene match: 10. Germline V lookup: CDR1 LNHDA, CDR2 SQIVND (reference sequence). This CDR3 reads CASSRPVGQGAYEQYF. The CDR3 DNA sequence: TGTGCCAGTAGTCGGCCGGTGGGACAGGGAGCCTACGAGCAGTACTTC.

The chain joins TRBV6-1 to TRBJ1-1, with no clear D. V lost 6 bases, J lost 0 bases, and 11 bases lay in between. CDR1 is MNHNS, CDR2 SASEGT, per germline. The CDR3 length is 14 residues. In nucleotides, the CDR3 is TGTGCCAGCAGATCCGGAGGGATGAACACTGAAGCTTTCTTT. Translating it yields CASRSGGMNTEAFF.